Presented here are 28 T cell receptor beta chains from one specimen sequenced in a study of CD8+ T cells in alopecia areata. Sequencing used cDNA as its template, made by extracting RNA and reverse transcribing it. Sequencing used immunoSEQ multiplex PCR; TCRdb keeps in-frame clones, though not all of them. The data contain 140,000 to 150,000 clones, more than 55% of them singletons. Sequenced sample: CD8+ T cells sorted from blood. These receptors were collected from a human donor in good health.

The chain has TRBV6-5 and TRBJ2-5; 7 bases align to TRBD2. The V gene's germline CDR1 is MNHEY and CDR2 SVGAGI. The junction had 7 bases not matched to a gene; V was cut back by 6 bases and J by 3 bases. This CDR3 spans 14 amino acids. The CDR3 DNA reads TGTGCCAGCAGCCAAGGGCTAGCGGAAGAGACCCAGTACTTC. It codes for CASSQGLAEETQYF.

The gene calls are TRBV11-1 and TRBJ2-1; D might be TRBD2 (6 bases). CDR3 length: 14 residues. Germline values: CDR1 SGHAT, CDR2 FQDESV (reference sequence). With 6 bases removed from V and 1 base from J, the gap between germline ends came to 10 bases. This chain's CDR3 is CASSDGTSYNEQFF. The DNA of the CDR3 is TGTGCCAGCAGTGACGGGACTTCCTACAATGAGCAGTTCTTC.

Here the CDR3 DNA reads TGCGCCAGCAGCTCTGGACAGGGGAACACTGAAGCTTTCTTT. It yields the protein CASSSGQGNTEAFF. The rearrangement joins TRBV5-1 to TRBJ1-1; 8 bases line up with TRBD1. The CDR3 is 14 residues long. Looked up from germline, CDR1 is SGHRS and CDR2 is YFSETQ. The ends lost 3 bases at V and 1 base at J; junction bases unmatched: 2.

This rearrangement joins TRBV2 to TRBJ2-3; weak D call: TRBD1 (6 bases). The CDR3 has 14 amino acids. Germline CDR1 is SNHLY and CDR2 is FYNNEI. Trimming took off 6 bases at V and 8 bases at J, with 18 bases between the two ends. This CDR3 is CASRFSGDFGTQYF. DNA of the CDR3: TGTGCCAGCAGGTTTTCAGGGGATTTTGGTACGCAGTATTTT.

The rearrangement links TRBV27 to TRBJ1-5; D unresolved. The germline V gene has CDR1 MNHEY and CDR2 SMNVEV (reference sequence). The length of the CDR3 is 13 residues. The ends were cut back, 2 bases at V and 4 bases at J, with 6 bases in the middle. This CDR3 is CASSLGENQPQHF. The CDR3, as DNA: TGTGCCAGCAGTTTAGGGGAAAATCAGCCCCAGCATTTT.

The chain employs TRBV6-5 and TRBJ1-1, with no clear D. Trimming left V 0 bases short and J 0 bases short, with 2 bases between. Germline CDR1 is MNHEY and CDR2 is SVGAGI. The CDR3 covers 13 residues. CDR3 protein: CASSYSVNTEAFF. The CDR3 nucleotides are TGTGCCAGCAGTTACTCAGTGAACACTGAAGCTTTCTTT.

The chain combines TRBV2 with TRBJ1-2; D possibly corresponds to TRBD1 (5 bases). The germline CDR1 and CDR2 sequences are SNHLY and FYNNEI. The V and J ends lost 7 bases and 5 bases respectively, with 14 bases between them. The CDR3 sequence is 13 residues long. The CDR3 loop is CASKGTLSYGYTF. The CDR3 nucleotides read TGTGCCAGCAAGGGGACCCTTAGTTATGGCTACACCTTC.

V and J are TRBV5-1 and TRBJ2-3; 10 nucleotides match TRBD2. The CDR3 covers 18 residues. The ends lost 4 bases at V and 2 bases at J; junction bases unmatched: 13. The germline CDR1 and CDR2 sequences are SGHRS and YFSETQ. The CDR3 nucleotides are TGCGCCAGCAGCCTCCTCATCCAGCGGGAGGGCCACACAGATACGCAGTATTTT. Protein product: CASSLLIQREGHTDTQYF.

CDR3 sequence (DNA): TGTGCCAGCAGCTTAGAGGTGGCTAGTGGTGAGCAGTTCTTC. It encodes CASSLEVASGEQFF. The chain has TRBV11-2 and TRBJ2-1; D not certain. This CDR3 has 14 amino acids. The V end was cut by 0 bases, the J end by 9 bases, with 12 bases between. CDR1 is SGHAT and CDR2 is FQNNGV in the germline V gene.

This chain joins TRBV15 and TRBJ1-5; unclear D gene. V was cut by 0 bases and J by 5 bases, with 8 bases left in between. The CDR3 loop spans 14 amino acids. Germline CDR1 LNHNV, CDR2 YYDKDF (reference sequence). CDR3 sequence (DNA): TGTGCCACCAGCAGAGAGCGAGGGTATCAGCCCCAGCATTTT. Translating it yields CATSRERGYQPQHF.

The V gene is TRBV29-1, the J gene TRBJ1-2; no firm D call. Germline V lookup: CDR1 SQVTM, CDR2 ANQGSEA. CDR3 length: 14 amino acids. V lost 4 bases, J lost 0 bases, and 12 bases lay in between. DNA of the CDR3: TGCAGCGTTGTCGATCCGGGAACTAACTATGGCTACACCTTC. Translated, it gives CSVVDPGTNYGYTF.

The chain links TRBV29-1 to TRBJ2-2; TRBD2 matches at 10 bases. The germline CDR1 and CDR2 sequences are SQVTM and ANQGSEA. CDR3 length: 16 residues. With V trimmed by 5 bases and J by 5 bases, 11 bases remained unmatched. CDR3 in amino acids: CSVSIAGTSVTGELFF. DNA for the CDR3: TGCAGCGTTTCTATCGCAGGGACTAGCGTGACCGGGGAGCTGTTTTTT.

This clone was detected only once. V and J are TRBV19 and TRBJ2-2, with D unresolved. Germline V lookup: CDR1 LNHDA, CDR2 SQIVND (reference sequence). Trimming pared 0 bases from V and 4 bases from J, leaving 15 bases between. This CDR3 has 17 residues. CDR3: CASSIDYQGSSTGELFF. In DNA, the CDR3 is TGTGCCAGTAGTATAGATTATCAAGGGTCGAGCACCGGGGAGCTGTTTTTT.

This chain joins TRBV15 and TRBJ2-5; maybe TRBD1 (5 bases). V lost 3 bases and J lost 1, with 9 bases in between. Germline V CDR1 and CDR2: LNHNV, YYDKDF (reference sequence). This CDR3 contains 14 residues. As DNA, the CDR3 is TGTGCCACCAGCAGTAGACAGTCCCAAGAGACCCAGTACTTC. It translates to CATSSRQSQETQYF.

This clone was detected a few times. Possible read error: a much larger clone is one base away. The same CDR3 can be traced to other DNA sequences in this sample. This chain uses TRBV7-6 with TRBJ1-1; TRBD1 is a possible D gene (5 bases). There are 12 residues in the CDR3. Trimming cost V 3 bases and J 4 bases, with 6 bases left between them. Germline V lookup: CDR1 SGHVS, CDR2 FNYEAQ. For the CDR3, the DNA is TGTGCCAGCAGCTTGGGGGTCACTGAAGCTTTCTTT. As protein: CASSLGVTEAFF.

CDR3 coding DNA: TGTGCCAGCAGTCAACTTAGGGGAGCTGAAGCTTTCTTT. It is translated as CASSQLRGAEAFF. This chain connects TRBV27 to TRBJ1-1; D may be TRBD1 (5 bases). CDR3 length equals 13 residues. Germline values: CDR1 MNHEY, CDR2 SMNVEV (reference sequence). Trimming cost V 5 bases and J 6 bases, with 13 bases left between them.

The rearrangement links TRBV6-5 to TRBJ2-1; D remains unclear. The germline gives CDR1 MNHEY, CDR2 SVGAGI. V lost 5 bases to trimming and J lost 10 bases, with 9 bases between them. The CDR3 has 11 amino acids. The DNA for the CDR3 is TGTGCCAGCAGTGACGTAGGGGAGCAGTTCTTC. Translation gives CASSDVGEQFF.

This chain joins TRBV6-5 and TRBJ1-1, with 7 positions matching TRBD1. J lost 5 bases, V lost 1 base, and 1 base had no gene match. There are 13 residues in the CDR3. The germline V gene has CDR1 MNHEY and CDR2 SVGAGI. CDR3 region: CASSYLQGTEAFF. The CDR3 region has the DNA TGTGCCAGCAGTTACTTACAGGGGACTGAAGCTTTCTTT.

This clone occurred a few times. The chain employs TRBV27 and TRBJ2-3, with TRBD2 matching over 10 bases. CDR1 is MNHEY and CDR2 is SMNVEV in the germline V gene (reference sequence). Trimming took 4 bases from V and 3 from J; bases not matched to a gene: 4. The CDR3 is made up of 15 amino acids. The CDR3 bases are TGTGCCAGCAGTTCTAGCGGGAGTGTGACAGATACGCAGTATTTT. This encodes CASSSSGSVTDTQYF.

The CDR3 region has the DNA TGTGCCAGCAGTTTATCTCAGGGGACTGAAGCTTTCTTT. Amino acid sequence: CASSLSQGTEAFF. This chain links TRBV27 with TRBJ1-1; D might be TRBD1 (6 bases). V was shortened by 0 bases and J by 5 bases, with 7 bases between the two germline ends. Germline V lookup: CDR1 MNHEY, CDR2 SMNVEV (reference sequence). The CDR3 loop spans 13 amino acids.

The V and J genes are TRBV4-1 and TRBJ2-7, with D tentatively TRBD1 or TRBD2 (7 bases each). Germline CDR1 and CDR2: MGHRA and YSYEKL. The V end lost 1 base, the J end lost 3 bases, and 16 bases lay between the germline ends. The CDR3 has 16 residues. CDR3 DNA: TGCGCCAGCAGCCAAGGCAGGGGGGGGGTGCTCTACGAGCAGTACTTC. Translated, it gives CASSQGRGGVLYEQYF.

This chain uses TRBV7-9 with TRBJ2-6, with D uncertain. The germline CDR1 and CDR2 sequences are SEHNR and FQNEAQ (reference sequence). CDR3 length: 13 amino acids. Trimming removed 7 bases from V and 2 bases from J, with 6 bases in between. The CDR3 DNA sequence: TGTGCCAGCAACAGTCCTGGGGCCAACGTCCTGACTTTC. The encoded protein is CASNSPGANVLTF.

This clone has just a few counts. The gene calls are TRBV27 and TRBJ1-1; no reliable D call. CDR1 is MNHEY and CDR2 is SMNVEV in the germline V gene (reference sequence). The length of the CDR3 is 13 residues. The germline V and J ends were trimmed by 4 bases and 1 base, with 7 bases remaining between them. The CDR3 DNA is TGTGCCAGCAGTTGGACGCAGAACACTGAAGCTTTCTTT. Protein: CASSWTQNTEAFF.

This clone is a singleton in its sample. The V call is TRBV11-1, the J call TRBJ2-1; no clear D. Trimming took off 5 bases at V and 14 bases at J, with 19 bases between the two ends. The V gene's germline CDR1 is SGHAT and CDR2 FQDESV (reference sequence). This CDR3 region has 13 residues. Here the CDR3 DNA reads TGTGCCAGCAGCCCCGGCACAACTACACCCGAGTTCTTC. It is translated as CASSPGTTTPEFF.

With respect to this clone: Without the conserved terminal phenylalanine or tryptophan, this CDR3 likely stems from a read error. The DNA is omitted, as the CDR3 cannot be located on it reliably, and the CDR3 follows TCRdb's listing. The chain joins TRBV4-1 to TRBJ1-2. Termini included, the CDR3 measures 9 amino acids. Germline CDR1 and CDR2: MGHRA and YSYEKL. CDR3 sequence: CAPRLLGVR.

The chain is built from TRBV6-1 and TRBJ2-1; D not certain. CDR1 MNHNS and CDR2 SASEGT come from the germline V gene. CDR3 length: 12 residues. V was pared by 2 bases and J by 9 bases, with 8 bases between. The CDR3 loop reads CASSESGFEQFF. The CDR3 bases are TGTGCCAGCAGTGAATCGGGCTTTGAGCAGTTCTTC.

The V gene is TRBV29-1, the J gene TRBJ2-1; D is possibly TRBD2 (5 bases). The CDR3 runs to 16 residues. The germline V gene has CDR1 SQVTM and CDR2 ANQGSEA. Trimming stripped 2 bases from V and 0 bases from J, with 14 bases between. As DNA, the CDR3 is TGCAGCGTTGAACCCGCTAGCCCGAGCTCCTACAATGAGCAGTTCTTC. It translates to CSVEPASPSSYNEQFF.

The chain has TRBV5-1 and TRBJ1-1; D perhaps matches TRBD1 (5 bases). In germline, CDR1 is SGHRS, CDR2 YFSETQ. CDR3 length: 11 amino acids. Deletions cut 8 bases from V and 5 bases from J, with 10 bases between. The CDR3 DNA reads TGCGCCAGGCCGACAGTTACTGAAGCTTTCTTT. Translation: CARPTVTEAFF.